A single sample gave rise to the 8 T cell receptor beta chains below, sequenced in a study of radiation and T cells in renal cell carcinoma (dated by TCRdb to the early 2020s). The time point tag for this specimen amounts to: blood 4 weeks post-SBRT, at nephrectomy. Taken with the paper, the label for treatment or condition translates to: 15 Gy SBRT to primary tumor, nephrectomy 4 weeks later. Libraries were prepared through the immunoSEQ multiplex PCR assay. TCRdb re-hosts the immuneACCESS table, in-frame sequences only. Its copies lack some clones; in the studies checked, an unresolved V gene accounts for under half of them, and the cause for the rest is not known. The sample table lists 75,000 to 95,000 clones, 85% of them with a count of one. The ten largest clones capture approximately 9.6% of the sample. Here the sequenced sample was blood, taken from a patient whose treatment included radiotherapy and nephrectomy. The source is a man in his forties or fifties with renal cell carcinoma.

This clone was counted between two and nine times. This rearrangement joins TRBV6-5 to TRBJ1-1; D is ambiguous. The CDR3 covers 15 residues. The V gene's germline CDR1 is MNHEY and CDR2 SVGAGI. The ends were cut back, 0 bases at V and 1 base at J, with 9 bases in the middle. In DNA form, the CDR3 reads TGTGCCAGCAGTTACTCGCCAGAGCCGAACACTGAAGCTTTCTTT. It is translated as CASSYSPEPNTEAFF.

CDR3 nucleotide sequence: TGTGCCAGCACCCCGGAAGCGGGAGTGGTAGAGACCCAGTACTTC. Translating it yields CASTPEAGVVETQYF. The J gene is TRBJ2-5, the V gene TRBV5-4, with 8 bases aligning to TRBD2. With V trimmed by 6 bases and J by 4 bases, 11 bases remained unmatched. Germline V gene lookup returns CDR1 SGHNT and CDR2 YYREEE (reference sequence). CDR3 length equals 15 residues.

This clone was observed a few times. The chain carries TRBV6-6 and TRBJ2-7; 9 bases line up with TRBD2. In germline, CDR1 is MNHNY, CDR2 SVGAGI (reference sequence). The CDR3 is 14 amino acids. The trim removed 6 bases at V and 7 bases at J, leaving 10 bases unmatched. CDR3 nucleotide sequence: TGTGCCAGCAGCCCATACGCGGGAGGGTGGGAGCAGTACTTC. Translating it yields CASSPYAGGWEQYF.

The gene calls are TRBV19 and TRBJ1-2, with a possible D match to TRBD1 (6 bases). V dropped 6 bases and J dropped 4 bases, with 24 bases sitting between them. Germline CDR1 is LNHDA and CDR2 is SQIVND (reference sequence). There are 17 residues in the CDR3. The CDR3 reads CASRLAGERQASYGYTF. CDR3 DNA sequence: TGTGCCAGTAGATTGGCGGGGGAACGACAGGCATCCTATGGCTACACCTTC.

The genes are TRBV7-8 and TRBJ2-7, with D hard to call. The CDR3 covers 15 residues. Germline loops: CDR1 SGHVS, CDR2 FQNEAQ. Trimming removed 1 base at V and 0 bases at J, with 10 bases between. In DNA form, the CDR3 reads TGTGCCAGCAGCTTAGGGGTTGGCAGCTCCTACGAGCAGTACTTC. Its protein product is CASSLGVGSSYEQYF.

The table lists this clone with a count of one. The chain combines TRBV19 with TRBJ2-5; D gene ambiguous. V was cut by 2 bases and J by 5 bases, with 12 bases left in between. The CDR3 is 14 residues long. Germline assignment: CDR1 LNHDA and CDR2 SQIVND (reference sequence). CDR3 nucleotide sequence: TGTGCCAGTAGTATAAGTACTACGCGGGAGACCCAGTACTTC. This translates into CASSISTTRETQYF.

This clone has a single count. Other DNA variants within this sample encode the same CDR3. The chain carries TRBV5-1 and TRBJ1-2; 7 bases fit TRBD1. The CDR3 contains 13 residues. The V gene end was trimmed by 5 bases and the J gene end by 3 bases; junction bases not matched to a gene: 4. The germline V gene has CDR1 SGHRS and CDR2 YFSETQ. The CDR3 bases are TGCGCCAGCAGTCCCGACAGGGACTATGGCTACACCTTC. It translates to CASSPDRDYGYTF.

This clone was observed once. This chain links TRBV9 with TRBJ2-3; D may correspond to TRBD1 or TRBD2 (5 bases each). Trimming removed 0 bases at V and 2 bases at J, with 10 bases between. The CDR3 is 15 amino acids. Germline loops: CDR1 SGDLS, CDR2 YYNGEE. The CDR3 nucleotides are TGTGCCAGCAGCGTAGTGGGGGACGCCACAGATACGCAGTATTTT. Translation: CASSVVGDATDTQYF.